Listed below are T cell receptor beta chains from one sample, sequenced in a study of blood T cell repertoires in COVID-19. The repertoire was sequenced with immunoSEQ multiplex PCR; TCRdb's copy has only in-frame clones and lacks some. The table has some 200,000 clones, roughly 81% seen once. Sequenced material: peripheral blood. The receptors originated from a woman aged 50 to 65 with active or convalescent COVID-19. Both conserved end residues are part of each CDR3. The order of the fields is D gene, clone size, J gene, V gene, CDR3 protein, CDR3 DNA. D genes are given only for firm matches. Size values are once, few and many counts, or a class for expanded clones, and some rows have none.

D gene: -
clone size: -
J gene: TRBJ1-1
V gene: TRBV7-9
CDR3 protein: CASSLGGRNTEAFF
CDR3 DNA: TGTGCCAGCAGCTTGGGTGGGCGGAACACTGAAGCTTTCTTT

D gene: TRBD1
clone size: -
J gene: TRBJ2-2
V gene: TRBV6-4
CDR3 protein: CASSSGTGNTGELFF
CDR3 DNA: TGTGCCAGCAGTTCCGGGACAGGGAACACCGGGGAGCTGTTTTTT

D gene: -
clone size: -
J gene: TRBJ1-6
V gene: TRBV6-5
CDR3 protein: CASSYAGLSPLHF
CDR3 DNA: TGTGCCAGCAGTTACGCGGGCCTTTCACCCCTCCACTTT

D gene: -
clone size: -
J gene: TRBJ2-7
V gene: TRBV5-1
CDR3 protein: CASSLSGNEQYF
CDR3 DNA: TGCGCCAGCAGCTTATCGGGAAACGAGCAGTACTTC

D gene: -
clone size: -
J gene: TRBJ1-2
V gene: TRBV19
CDR3 protein: CASSIGVAWDGYTF
CDR3 DNA: TGTGCCAGTAGTATCGGAGTGGCCTGGGATGGCTACACCTTC

D gene: TRBD1
clone size: -
J gene: TRBJ1-1
V gene: TRBV19
CDR3 protein: CASSTGTDGKAFF
CDR3 DNA: TGTGCCAGTAGTACCGGGACAGACGGCAAGGCTTTCTTT

D gene: TRBD1
clone size: -
J gene: TRBJ2-1
V gene: TRBV7-9
CDR3 protein: CASSVGQGSNEQFF
CDR3 DNA: TGTGCCAGCAGCGTCGGACAGGGGAGCAATGAGCAGTTCTTC

D gene: -
clone size: -
J gene: TRBJ1-2
V gene: TRBV4-1
CDR3 protein: CASAARDYGYTF
CDR3 DNA: TGCGCCAGCGCGGCACGGGACTATGGCTACACCTTC

D gene: TRBD1
clone size: once
J gene: TRBJ1-3
V gene: TRBV11-2
CDR3 protein: CASSLAGGRGRRTGNTIYF
CDR3 DNA: TGTGCCAGCAGCTTAGCAGGTGGCAGGGGGCGCAGGACTGGAAACACCATATATTTT

D gene: TRBD1
clone size: -
J gene: TRBJ2-7
V gene: TRBV19
CDR3 protein: CASRPGQGRRNAEQYF
CDR3 DNA: TGTGCCAGTAGGCCGGGACAGGGGAGGAGAAACGCCGAGCAGTACTTC

D gene: TRBD1
clone size: -
J gene: TRBJ1-2
V gene: TRBV27
CDR3 protein: CASSRTGFGYTF
CDR3 DNA: TGTGCCAGCAGTAGGACAGGGTTCGGCTACACCTTC

D gene: -
clone size: -
J gene: TRBJ1-5
V gene: TRBV29-1
CDR3 protein: CSVETGPGPQHF
CDR3 DNA: TGCAGCGTTGAGACAGGCCCGGGGCCCCAGCATTTT

D gene: TRBD1
clone size: -
J gene: TRBJ1-1
V gene: TRBV18
CDR3 protein: CASSNRDRGNTEAFF
CDR3 DNA: TGTGCCAGCTCAAACCGGGACAGGGGAAACACTGAAGCTTTCTTT